This T cell receptor beta chain derives from a study of CD8+ T cells in alopecia areata. The length of the CDR3 is 15 residues. Germline V gives CDR1 SGHNT, CDR2 YYREEE (reference sequence). The V gene lost 0 bases and the J gene lost 5 bases, with 14 bases spanning the gap. cDNA serving as the sequencing template came from extracted, reverse transcribed RNA. Measured with immunoSEQ multiplex PCR; TCRdb has only the in-frame clones, and not every one. This table has some 130,000 clones, about 50% appearing once. Treatment meaning: oral pan-JAK inhibitor, 5-10 mg twice daily. Researchers gathered lesional scalp punch biopsies and peripheral blood from patients with alopecia areata.

This sequence was found in a human donor with alopecia areata. This chain connects TRBV5-4 to TRBJ1-1; D uncertain. Sequenced here: CD4+ T cells sorted from blood, sampled at week 4, from a patient treated with tofacitinib. CDR3 DNA sequence: TGTGCCAGCAGCTTGGACGGACGCCCGCGGACTGAAGCTTTCTTT. It specifies CASSLDGRPRTEAFF.